This T cell receptor (beta chain) was retrieved from a study of shared T cell receptors in the human thymus. TCRdb's copy holds only in-frame clones and misses some; the assay was immunoSEQ multiplex PCR. The sample yields some 640,000 clones, approximately 89% seen once. The CDR3 is 20 residues long. Germline V lookup: CDR1 SGHVS, CDR2 FNYEAQ. Trimming took 6 bases from V and 2 from J, leaving 31 bases between them. This same sample was also part of a study on human thymus T cells. That study reports: In corrective heart surgery, resections were taken, and these provided the thymus tissue. Related studies noted strongly shared thymic repertoires across unrelated people.

Sequencing input: thymocytes. The clonotype was recovered from a boy younger than two with a congenital heart defect. The gene calls are TRBV7-6 and TRBJ1-2; D possibly corresponds to TRBD1 (6 bases). CDR3: CASRLYACNRDTDANYGYTF. The CDR3, as DNA: TGTGCCAGCAGACTCTACGCTTGCAACCGGGACACCGATGCCAACTATGGCTACACCTTC.